The 29 T cell receptor beta chains presented below share a single source sample, sequenced in a study of T cell responses to AZD1222 COVID-19 vaccine. Clones were sequenced by immunoSEQ multiplex PCR, and TCRdb holds only the in-frame ones, with some missing. The sample has just under 85,000 clones, roughly nine tenths seen once. The input for sequencing was peripheral blood, taken on day 0 of AZD1222 vaccination. These receptors originate from an adult in good health.

The gene calls are TRBV30 and TRBJ1-3; unclear D gene. V gave up 4 bases and J gave up 0 bases, with 7 bases separating them. Germline CDR1 and CDR2: GTSNPN and SVGIG (reference sequence). CDR3 length equals 13 residues. The CDR3 bases are TGTGCCTGGACGAGGGACTCTGGAAACACCATATATTTT. Translating it yields CAWTRDSGNTIYF.

The chain recombines TRBV6-5 with TRBJ2-7, with a weak D call TRBD2 (6 bases). The V gene lost 2 bases and the J gene lost 2 bases, with 10 bases spanning the gap. This CDR3 region has 14 residues. The V gene's germline CDR1 is MNHEY and CDR2 SVGAGI. The CDR3 region is CASSYRGETYEQYF. CDR3 in DNA: TGTGCCAGCAGTTACCGCGGGGAAACCTACGAGCAGTACTTC.

V usage is TRBV4-1 and J usage is TRBJ2-7; 9 bases align to TRBD1. V lost 3 bases and J lost 4; bases outside the gene matches: 4. This CDR3 spans 14 amino acids. Germline values: CDR1 MGHRA, CDR2 YSYEKL. The CDR3 protein is CASSHETGGYEQYF. CDR3 nucleotides: TGCGCCAGCAGCCACGAGACAGGGGGGTACGAGCAGTACTTC.

The genes are TRBV5-8 and TRBJ2-7; D unresolved. The CDR3 sequence is 14 residues long. V was clipped by 4 bases and J by 0 bases, with 11 bases between them. Germline V gene lookup returns CDR1 SGHTS and CDR2 YDEGEE. The DNA for the CDR3 is TGTGCCAGCAGCCGATGGCCCACCTCCTACGAGCAGTACTTC. Translated: CASSRWPTSYEQYF.

This clone turned up a few times. This chain joins TRBV4-2 and TRBJ1-1; D may be TRBD1 (5 bases). The V end was cut by 4 bases, the J end by 5 bases, with 17 bases between. The CDR3 runs 15 residues. The germline gives CDR1 LGHNA, CDR2 YNFKEQ. The CDR3, as DNA: TGTGCCAGCAGCCGAGGCTTAACAGGAGGAACTGAAGCTTTCTTT. Amino acids: CASSRGLTGGTEAFF.

The chain couples TRBV7-2 to TRBJ2-1, with 8 bases fitting TRBD2. V trimming: 0 bases; J trimming: 6 bases; junction bases outside the gene matches: 4. Germline V lookup: CDR1 SGHTA, CDR2 FQGNSA. The CDR3 covers 15 residues. The CDR3 DNA is TGTGCCAGCAGCTTAGCTAGCGGGATATTCAATGAGCAGTTCTTC. It is translated as CASSLASGIFNEQFF.

V usage is TRBV27 and J usage is TRBJ2-1, with 7 bases aligning to TRBD2. The CDR3 sequence is 14 residues long. With 6 bases clipped from V and 4 bases from J, the junction kept 6 bases outside the gene matches. Germline CDR1 and CDR2: MNHEY and SMNVEV (reference sequence). Written as DNA, the CDR3 is TGTGCCAGCAGCGCGGGACTAACGTACAATGAGCAGTTCTTC. This gives the protein CASSAGLTYNEQFF.

V and J are TRBV29-1 and TRBJ2-2; 9 positions match TRBD1. This CDR3 region has 14 residues. Germline V gives CDR1 SQVTM, CDR2 ANQGSEA. V gave up 6 bases and J gave up 1 base; unmatched junction bases: 3. DNA of the CDR3: TGCAGCGTGGGGACAGGGAGGAACACCGGGGAGCTGTTTTTT. This translates into CSVGTGRNTGELFF.

The chain joins TRBV7-3 to TRBJ2-1, with 13 bases lining up with TRBD2. The junction had 2 bases not matched to a gene; V was cut back by 5 bases and J by 4 bases. The CDR3 runs to 15 residues. Germline V gives CDR1 SGHTA, CDR2 FQGTGA. The CDR3 loop is CASSQTSGGYNEQFF. In DNA, the CDR3 is TGTGCCAGCAGCCAGACTAGCGGGGGGTACAATGAGCAGTTCTTC.

The chain joins TRBV11-2 to TRBJ2-3; perhaps TRBD2 as D (5 bases). This CDR3 is 15 amino acids long. CDR1 is SGHAT, CDR2 FQNNGV, per germline. Trimming cost V 4 bases and J 0 bases, with 11 bases left between them. This CDR3 is CASSSVRLSTDTQYF. The DNA for the CDR3 is TGTGCCAGCAGCTCGGTAAGACTAAGCACAGATACGCAGTATTTT. The entire variable domain, with the rest obtained from reference TRBV11-2 and TRBJ2-3, is as follows: EAGVAQSPRYKIIEKRQSVAFWCNPISGHATLYWYQQILGQGPKLLIQFQNNGVVDDSQLPKDRFSAERLKGVDSTLKIQPAKLEDSAVYLCASSSVRLSTDTQYFGPGTRLTVL.

The chain combines TRBV6-1 with TRBJ1-5; D is undetermined. CDR3 length equals 13 residues. CDR1 is MNHNS, CDR2 SASEGT, per germline. V was pared by 2 bases and J by 0 bases, with 2 bases between. CDR3 sequence: CASSESSNQPQHF. CDR3 sequence (DNA): TGTGCCAGCAGTGAATCTAGCAATCAGCCCCAGCATTTT.

The V and J genes are TRBV19 and TRBJ1-1; D is uncertain. Per germline, CDR1 LNHDA and CDR2 SQIVND (reference sequence). The CDR3 is made up of 15 amino acids. Trimming took off 3 bases at V and 1 base at J, with 12 bases between the two ends. The CDR3 DNA reads as TGTGCCAGTAGTATGGGGAGAACGAAGAACACTGAAGCTTTCTTT. This codes for CASSMGRTKNTEAFF.

The rearrangement links TRBV11-3 to TRBJ2-3; 11 bases fit TRBD2. The junction had 4 bases not matched to a gene; V was cut back by 0 bases and J by 5 bases. The CDR3 runs 16 residues. Germline V CDR1 and CDR2: SGHNT, YENEEA. CDR3 bases: TGTGCCAGCAGCTTAGATGGTACTAGCGGGAGAGATACGCAGTATTTT. Translation: CASSLDGTSGRDTQYF.

The rearrangement links TRBV5-1 to TRBJ2-5; D uncertain. The germline V and J ends were trimmed by 4 bases and 1 base, with 14 bases remaining between them. Looked up from germline, CDR1 is SGHRS and CDR2 is YFSETQ. The CDR3 is 15 residues long. CDR3 coding DNA: TGCGCCAGCAGCCCCACTCACCGGGCCCAAGAGACCCAGTACTTC. The encoded protein is CASSPTHRAQETQYF.

The chain has TRBV5-1 and TRBJ1-2; 8 bases map to TRBD1. This CDR3 has 15 amino acids. The V segment lost 0 bases and the J segment 4 bases; nucleotides outside the gene matches: 5. Germline V lookup: CDR1 SGHRS, CDR2 YFSETQ. For the CDR3, the DNA is TGCGCCAGCAGCTTGGCCGTGGACAGGGTCTATGGCTACACCTTC. Encoded protein: CASSLAVDRVYGYTF.

The rearrangement joins TRBV4-1 to TRBJ1-2; 7 bases are a match to TRBD1. Germline CDR1 is MGHRA and CDR2 is YSYEKL. Trimming cost V 2 bases and J 5 bases; bases outside gene matches: 8. This CDR3 contains 15 residues. CDR3 sequence (DNA): TGCGCCAGCAGCCAACCCACAGGGGTGGGGTATGGCTACACCTTC. Protein product: CASSQPTGVGYGYTF.

The chain carries TRBV9 and TRBJ2-2; D is unresolved. V lost 2 bases to trimming and J lost 1 base, with 3 bases between them. Germline CDR1 is SGDLS and CDR2 is YYNGEE. The CDR3 extends over 13 amino acids. The CDR3 bases are TGTGCCAGCAGCGTCAAGAACACCGGGGAGCTGTTTTTT. It codes for CASSVKNTGELFF.

The chain is built from TRBV6-2 or TRBV6-3 and TRBJ1-1, with D perhaps matching TRBD1 (5 bases). Trimming removed 6 bases at V and 11 bases at J, with 22 bases between. The germline gives CDR1 MNHEY, CDR2 SVGEGT. CDR3 size: 14 residues. The CDR3 bases are TGTGCCAGCAGCCGACCCTTGGCAGGGTCGGATGCTTTCTTT. It yields the protein CASSRPLAGSDAFF.

The chain uses TRBV28 and TRBJ2-7; the match to TRBD2 covers 10 bases. Germline V gives CDR1 MDHEN, CDR2 SYDVKM. The CDR3 has 16 amino acids. Trimming removed 7 bases from V and 3 bases from J; junction bases left unmatched: 12. CDR3 coding DNA: TGTGCCAGCACCCTGACGGGATTAGCGGGGGGCTACGAGCAGTACTTC. Translating it yields CASTLTGLAGGYEQYF. Together with reference TRBV28 and TRBJ2-7, the CDR3 gives the full variable domain: DVKVTQSSRYLVKRTGEKVFLECVQDMDHENMFWYRQDPGLGLRLIYFSYDVKMKEKGDIPEGYSVSREKKERFSLILESASTNQTSMYLCASTLTGLAGGYEQYFGPGTRLTVT.

This clone was observed a handful of times. The chain combines TRBV11-2 with TRBJ2-7; D assignment may be TRBD1 or TRBD2 (5 bases each). Germline assignment: CDR1 SGHAT and CDR2 FQNNGV. V was cut by 8 bases and J by 0 bases, with 20 bases left in between. This CDR3 region has 16 residues. The CDR3 loop is CASPPEGSLNSYEQYF. CDR3 sequence (DNA): TGTGCCAGCCCACCCGAGGGGTCACTAAACTCCTACGAGCAGTACTTC.

The sample holds one count of this clone. The rearrangement uses TRBV7-9 and TRBJ1-6, with 8 bases that match TRBD1. The CDR3 is made up of 14 amino acids. Trimming took 4 bases from V and 5 from J; bases not matched to a gene: 1. CDR1 SEHNR and CDR2 FQNEAQ come from the germline V gene (reference sequence). This chain's CDR3 is CASSSQGDNSPLHF. CDR3 nucleotide sequence: TGTGCCAGCAGCTCACAGGGGGATAATTCACCCCTCCACTTT.

This chain links TRBV9 with TRBJ2-1; 8 bases fit TRBD2. This CDR3 is 14 amino acids long. With V trimmed by 3 bases and J by 8 bases, 7 bases remained unmatched. CDR1 is SGDLS and CDR2 is YYNGEE in the germline V gene. This CDR3 reads CASSALGLADEQFF. Written as DNA, the CDR3 is TGTGCCAGCAGCGCCCTTGGACTAGCCGATGAGCAGTTCTTC.

This chain joins TRBV7-8 and TRBJ2-7; D not certain. Per germline, CDR1 SGHVS and CDR2 FQNEAQ. This CDR3 comprises 14 residues. Trimming pared 3 bases from V and 4 bases from J, leaving 13 bases between. Here the CDR3 reads CASSLGQSGYEQYF. The CDR3 nucleotides are TGTGCCAGCAGCTTGGGCCAGTCTGGATACGAGCAGTACTTC.

The chain has TRBV7-9 and TRBJ1-1, with TRBD1 matching 8 bases. J lost 1 base, V lost 5 bases, and 3 bases had no gene match. Germline lookup yields CDR1 SEHNR and CDR2 FQNEAQ (reference sequence). The CDR3 is made up of 14 amino acids. The CDR3 nucleotides are TGTGCCAGCAGCCCGCAGGGGGCGAACACTGAAGCTTTCTTT. Its protein product is CASSPQGANTEAFF.

The chain uses TRBV19 and TRBJ2-7, with a possible D match to TRBD2 (6 bases). CDR1 is LNHDA and CDR2 is SQIVND in the germline V gene (reference sequence). This CDR3 contains 15 residues. Trimming cost V 3 bases and J 6 bases, with 18 bases left between them. The CDR3, as DNA: TGTGCCAGTAGTATGAGGGACTCGGTGAAGGGCGAGCAGTACTTC. Protein: CASSMRDSVKGEQYF.

The V gene is TRBV27, the J gene TRBJ2-1; D ambiguous. V gave up 8 bases and J gave up 8 bases, with 10 bases separating them. The CDR3 totals 11 residues. Germline values: CDR1 MNHEY, CDR2 SMNVEV (reference sequence). As DNA, the CDR3 is TGTGCCAGCTATAACGGCGATGAGCAGTTCTTC. It specifies CASYNGDEQFF.

This sequence joins TRBV7-8 and TRBJ2-7; the D is unclear. Deletions cut 3 bases from V and 2 bases from J, with 8 bases between. The CDR3 spans 13 residues. The V gene's germline CDR1 is SGHVS and CDR2 FQNEAQ. The CDR3 DNA follows: TGTGCCAGCAGCTTGACAAGTACCTACGAGCAGTACTTC. Translated, it gives CASSLTSTYEQYF.

There are a few counts of this clone. The chain uses TRBV19 and TRBJ1-1, with unresolved D. The germline V gene encodes CDR1 LNHDA and CDR2 SQIVND (reference sequence). The V end lost 8 bases, the J end lost 9 bases, and 13 bases lay between the germline ends. The CDR3 spans 11 residues. As DNA, the CDR3 is TGTGCCAGTTTAACAGACTCTAAAGCTTTCTTT. Protein: CASLTDSKAFF.

The V and J genes are TRBV7-9 and TRBJ2-7; 8 nucleotides match TRBD1. V shed 6 bases, J shed 3 bases, and the junction held 4 bases outside the gene matches. The germline V gene has CDR1 SEHNR and CDR2 FQNEAQ (reference sequence). The CDR3 is 13 amino acids. The CDR3 nucleotides are TGTGCCAGCAGTCCCGGGACAGGCTACGAGCAGTACTTC. Protein sequence: CASSPGTGYEQYF.